Here is one T cell receptor (beta chain) with its context. What it recognizes is unknown. Carried by each TCR cDNA molecule was a unique molecular identifier. TCRdb processed the 5' RACE reads anew with MiXCR; each CDR3 protein has one entry. The sample shows 50,000 to 55,000 distinct CDR3 sequences, more than 6.5% of them seen only once. This specimen belongs to a study of spatial heterogeneity in lung cancer. The overall study: Raw-read counts averaged over ten per unique TCR and UMI combination.

The CDR3 has 14 residues. V was cut by 2 bases and J by 1 base, with 8 bases left in between. Germline CDR1 is SGHTA and CDR2 is FQGNSA. Study results and caveats: Ubiquitous, expanded tumor-derived TCRs were more frequently observed in blood at resection than at follow-up.

Documented time point: sample taken at primary tumor resection. Unsorted tumor, nontumor lung tissue or cryopreserved PBMC supplied the whole RNA. The donor group consisted of approximately 77 patients who had untreated, early-stage non-small cell lung cancer. The sequences come from PBMCs, collected at surgery. The clonotype was recovered from a female donor with early-stage non-small cell lung cancer. This chain uses TRBV7-2 with TRBJ1-1; D not certain. The CDR3 DNA is TGTGCCAGCAGCTTAAGGGCCCCGAACACTGAAGCTTTCTTT. It encodes CASSLRAPNTEAFF.